Shown below are 5 T cell receptor beta chains from a single sample sequenced in a study of blood T cell repertoires in COVID-19. Generated by immunoSEQ multiplex PCR, the TCRdb table keeps only in-frame clones and is missing some. Here the sample spans over 90,000 clones, approximately 84% being singletons. The specimen sequenced was peripheral blood. The receptors come from a human donor in a cohort sampled during active COVID-19.

The CDR3 nucleotides are TGTGCCAGCAGCTTGCGCGGGGGGTACGGGACCCAGTACTTC. It specifies CASSLRGGYGTQYF. The chain links TRBV7-6 to TRBJ2-5; TRBD2 aligns across 8 bases. The V gene's germline CDR1 is SGHVS and CDR2 FNYEAQ. The CDR3 has 14 residues. Trimming removed 3 bases from V and 7 bases from J; junction bases left unmatched: 7.

The DNA of the CDR3 is TGTGCCAGCAGCCCAAGCGGGGGCTCCTACAATGAGCAGTTCTTC. Translating gives CASSPSGGSYNEQFF. This chain uses TRBV7-9 with TRBJ2-1; 8 nucleotides line up with TRBD2. The CDR3 is 15 amino acids. CDR1 SEHNR and CDR2 FQNEAQ come from the germline V gene (reference sequence). Trimming cost V 5 bases and J 0 bases; bases outside gene matches: 3.

V and J are TRBV7-8 and TRBJ2-1; D unresolved. Germline values: CDR1 SGHVS, CDR2 FQNEAQ. Trimming took 0 bases from V and 7 from J, leaving 4 bases between them. The CDR3 length is 12 residues. CDR3 coding DNA: TGTGCCAGCAGCTTAGCCGTGAATGAGCAGTTCTTC. As protein: CASSLAVNEQFF.

The V gene is TRBV5-1, the J gene TRBJ2-1; the match to TRBD2 covers 12 bases. The germline gives CDR1 SGHRS, CDR2 YFSETQ. CDR3 size: 16 residues. Germline trimming cut 4 bases from V and 6 bases from J; bases unmatched to any gene: 8. The CDR3 DNA reads as TGCGCCAGCAGCGCCCGGACTAGCGGGGAAAGCAATGAGCAGTTCTTC. Amino acids: CASSARTSGESNEQFF.

J is TRBJ1-2 and V is TRBV3-1 (or the pseudogene TRBV3-2); TRBD1 matches 7 bases. Germline CDR1 reads LGHDT; CDR2 reads YNNKEL (reference sequence). This CDR3 has 13 amino acids. V shed 6 bases and J 4 bases; nucleotides not matched to a gene: 5. CDR3: CASSNGQVYGYTF. The CDR3 DNA sequence: TGTGCCAGCAGTAATGGACAGGTCTATGGCTACACCTTC.